One sample yielded the 17 T cell receptor beta chains listed below, sequenced in a study of CD8+ T cells in alopecia areata. As the sequencing template, cDNA was produced by extracting RNA and reverse transcribing it. TCRdb keeps only in-frame clones here, not all; method: immunoSEQ multiplex PCR. Of 90,000 to 150,000 clones listed, under 40% were seen once; the top ten hold 3.1%. The sequencing sample was made of CD4+ T cells sorted from blood. The receptors were gathered from a human donor with alopecia areata.

The chain couples TRBV29-1 to TRBJ2-5; tentative D call: TRBD2 (6 bases). This CDR3 is 14 amino acids long. CDR1 SQVTM and CDR2 ANQGSEA come from the germline V gene. V was pared by 4 bases and J by 5 bases, with 17 bases between. The chain's CDR3 is CSVGGLTRLETQYF. The DNA of the CDR3 is TGCAGCGTTGGGGGACTCACGAGATTGGAGACCCAGTACTTC. Looking up the rest from reference TRBV29-1 and TRBJ2-5 gives the full variable domain: SAVISQKPSRDICQRGTSLTIQCQVDSQVTMMFWYRQQPGQSLTLIATANQGSEATYESGFVIDKFPISRPNLTFSTLTVSNMSPEDSSIYLCSVGGLTRLETQYFGPGTRLLVL.

V and J are TRBV19 and TRBJ2-5; D is unresolved. The CDR3 loop spans 13 amino acids. V gave up 1 base and J gave up 6 bases, with 9 bases separating them. Germline CDR1 and CDR2: LNHDA and SQIVND (reference sequence). CDR3 bases: TGTGCCAGTAGTATAGGTTCTACGAAGACCCAGTACTTC. It yields the protein CASSIGSTKTQYF. Filled out from reference TRBV19 and TRBJ2-5, the complete variable domain reads DGGITQSPKYLFRKEGQNVTLSCEQNLNHDAMYWYRQDPGQGLRLIYYSQIVNDFQKGDIAEGYSVSREKKESFPLTVTSAQKNPTAFYLCASSIGSTKTQYFGPGTRLLVL.

This sequence joins TRBV30 and TRBJ2-1; D remains unclear. Trimming cost V 2 bases and J 9 bases, with 8 bases left between them. CDR1 is GTSNPN and CDR2 is SVGIG in the germline V gene (reference sequence). The CDR3 extends over 11 amino acids. The CDR3 reads CAWSSRIEQFF. The CDR3 region has the DNA TGTGCCTGGAGTAGCCGGATTGAGCAGTTCTTC.

V is TRBV9 and J is TRBJ2-2, with D maybe TRBD2 (7 bases). Germline V gene lookup returns CDR1 SGDLS and CDR2 YYNGEE. This CDR3 comprises 14 residues. Trimming shortened V by 9 bases and J by 3 bases, and 15 bases separated the two germline ends. CDR3 in amino acids: CATAKGGDTGELFF. The CDR3 region has the DNA TGTGCCACCGCGAAGGGGGGGGACACCGGGGAGCTGTTTTTT.

In this sample, this clone turned up once. The chain joins TRBV5-1 to TRBJ2-6; TRBD2 matches at 12 bases. This CDR3 comprises 18 residues. CDR1 and CDR2 from the germline V gene are SGHRS and YFSETQ. The trim removed 5 bases at V and 3 bases at J, leaving 9 bases unmatched. The CDR3 reads CASRTSTSGRSGANVLTF. The CDR3 region has the DNA TGCGCCAGCAGGACTTCGACTAGCGGGAGAAGTGGGGCCAACGTCCTGACTTTC.

This chain uses TRBV7-9 with TRBJ2-1; 9 bases align to TRBD1. V dropped 5 bases and J dropped 5; count of bases not matched to a gene: 10. In germline, CDR1 is SEHNR, CDR2 FQNEAQ (reference sequence). CDR3 length: 16 residues. In DNA, the CDR3 is TGTGCCAGCAGCAAGTCTCCGGGACAGGGAAACAATGAGCAGTTCTTC. Encoded protein: CASSKSPGQGNNEQFF.

The V call is TRBV7-9, the J call TRBJ2-3; either TRBD1 or TRBD2 may fit D (5 bases each). This CDR3 spans 14 amino acids. Trimming took off 6 bases at V and 1 base at J, with 11 bases between the two ends. Per the germline V gene, CDR1 is SEHNR and CDR2 is FQNEAQ (reference sequence). The CDR3 nucleotides read TGTGCCAGCAGGCGAGGGGCGGGCACAGATACGCAGTATTTT. It translates to CASRRGAGTDTQYF.

This clone was seen only a few times. The CDR3 nucleotides read TGTGCCAGCTCACCAATTGGGACTACTAATGAAAAACTGTTTTTT. This gives the protein CASSPIGTTNEKLFF. This chain links TRBV18 with TRBJ1-4, with TRBD1 as a possible D gene (5 bases). Trimming cost V 2 bases and J 2 bases, with 9 bases left between them. CDR1 KGHSH and CDR2 LQKENI come from the germline V gene. CDR3 size: 15 residues.

As regards this clone: The sample carries other DNA sequences with the same CDR3. The rearrangement links TRBV5-1 to TRBJ2-3, with unresolved D. V gave up 0 bases and J gave up 1 base, with 9 bases separating them. Germline V gene data show CDR1 as SGHRS and CDR2 as YFSETQ. The CDR3 is 15 residues long. As DNA, the CDR3 is TGCGCCAGCAGCTTGGGACACCCCGGCACAGATACGCAGTATTTT. Protein: CASSLGHPGTDTQYF.

V gene TRBV6-5 combines with J gene TRBJ1-2; D not certain. Trimming stripped 5 bases from V and 1 base from J, with 8 bases between. The germline CDR1 and CDR2 sequences are MNHEY and SVGAGI. CDR3 length: 13 residues. Written as DNA, the CDR3 is TGTGCCAGCAGTACGACGGATAACTATGGCTACACCTTC. Residues: CASSTTDNYGYTF.

The chain joins TRBV29-1 to TRBJ2-3, with 9 positions matching TRBD2. CDR3 size: 15 residues. With 3 bases clipped from V and 2 bases from J, the junction kept 6 bases outside the gene matches. Germline CDR1 reads SQVTM; CDR2 reads ANQGSEA. CDR3 region: CSVEIPSGITDTQYF. Here the CDR3 DNA reads TGCAGCGTTGAGATCCCTAGCGGGATCACAGATACGCAGTATTTT.

The rearrangement joins TRBV29-1 to TRBJ1-2; 7 nucleotides line up with TRBD1. The CDR3 contains 14 residues. CDR1 is SQVTM, CDR2 ANQGSEA, per germline. Trimming removed 5 bases from V and 1 base from J; junction bases left unmatched: 7. The CDR3 sequence: CSVLGTVGNYGYTF. DNA for the CDR3: TGCAGCGTTCTCGGGACAGTGGGTAACTATGGCTACACCTTC.

This clone was detected only once. The chain couples TRBV5-4 to TRBJ2-7, with 8 bases fitting TRBD2. The CDR3 extends over 15 amino acids. Germline trimming cut 4 bases from V and 0 bases from J; bases unmatched to any gene: 6. Germline V CDR1 and CDR2: SGHNT, YYREEE (reference sequence). The CDR3 DNA reads as TGTGCCAGCAGCCGCACTAGCGGTCCCTCCTACGAGCAGTACTTC. It codes for CASSRTSGPSYEQYF.

V and J are TRBV29-1 and TRBJ1-1; 8 nucleotides line up with TRBD1. The CDR3 consists of 12 residues. After removal of 5 bases from V and 5 bases from J, the junction contained 4 bases not matched to a gene. CDR1 is SQVTM and CDR2 is ANQGSEA in the germline V gene. In DNA, the CDR3 is TGCAGCGTTAGCAGGGGGCGTACTGAAGCTTTCTTT. Translated: CSVSRGRTEAFF.

V and J are TRBV29-1 and TRBJ1-1, with TRBD1 identical over 7 bases. Germline trimming cut 0 bases from V and 9 bases from J; bases unmatched to any gene: 10. The CDR3 extends over 14 amino acids. Germline V gene sequence: CDR1 SQVTM, CDR2 ANQGSEA. The CDR3 loop reads CSVEDRGDSLQAFF. The CDR3, as DNA: TGCAGCGTTGAAGATAGAGGGGACAGTTTACAAGCTTTCTTT.

This clone came up a few times. This chain connects TRBV29-1 to TRBJ2-7, with TRBD2 matching 11 bases. With 1 base clipped from V and 2 bases from J, the junction kept 4 bases outside the gene matches. Germline CDR1 reads SQVTM; CDR2 reads ANQGSEA. The CDR3 has 15 amino acids. DNA for the CDR3: TGCAGCGTTGAAGGCCTAGCGGGGGGTACCTACGAGCAGTACTTC. It translates to CSVEGLAGGTYEQYF.

The V call is TRBV30, the J call TRBJ1-2, with D unresolved. Germline V gives CDR1 GTSNPN, CDR2 SVGIG (reference sequence). The germline V and J ends were trimmed by 2 bases and 2 bases, with 6 bases remaining between them. The CDR3 runs 12 residues. As DNA, the CDR3 is TGTGCCTGGAGTCCGCAGAACTATGGCTACACCTTC. As protein: CAWSPQNYGYTF.